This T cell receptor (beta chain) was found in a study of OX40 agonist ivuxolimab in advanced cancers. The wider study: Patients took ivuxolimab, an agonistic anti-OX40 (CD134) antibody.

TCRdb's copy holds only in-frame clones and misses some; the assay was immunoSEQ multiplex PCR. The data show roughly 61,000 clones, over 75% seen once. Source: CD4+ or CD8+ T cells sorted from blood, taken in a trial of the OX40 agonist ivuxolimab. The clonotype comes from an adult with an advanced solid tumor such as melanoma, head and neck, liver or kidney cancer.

The CDR3 nucleotides are TGCGCCAGCAGCCTGACAGGGGGGCACAATGAGCAGTTCTTC. Its protein product is CASSLTGGHNEQFF. The chain carries TRBV5-1 and TRBJ2-1, with 9 bases fitting TRBD1. The trim removed 4 bases at V and 5 bases at J, leaving 4 bases unmatched. CDR1 is SGHRS, CDR2 YFSETQ, per germline. This CDR3 is built from 14 residues.